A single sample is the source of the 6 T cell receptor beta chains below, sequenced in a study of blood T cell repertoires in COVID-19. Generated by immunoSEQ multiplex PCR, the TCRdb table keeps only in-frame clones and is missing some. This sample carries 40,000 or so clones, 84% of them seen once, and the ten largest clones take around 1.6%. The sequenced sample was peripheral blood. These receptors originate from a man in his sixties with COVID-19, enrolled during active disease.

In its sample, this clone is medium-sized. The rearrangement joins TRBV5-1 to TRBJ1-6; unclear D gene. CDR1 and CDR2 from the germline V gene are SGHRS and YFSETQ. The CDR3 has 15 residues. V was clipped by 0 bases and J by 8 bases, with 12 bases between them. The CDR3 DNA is TGCGCCAGCAGCTTGGGGCAGGCGGGCGATTCACCCCTCCACTTT. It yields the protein CASSLGQAGDSPLHF. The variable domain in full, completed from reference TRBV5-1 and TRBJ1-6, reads KAGVTQTPRYLIKTRGQQVTLSCSPISGHRSVSWYQQTPGQGLQFLFEYFSETQRNKGNFPGRFSGRQFSNSRSEMNVSTLELGDSALYLCASSLGQAGDSPLHFGNGTRLTVT.

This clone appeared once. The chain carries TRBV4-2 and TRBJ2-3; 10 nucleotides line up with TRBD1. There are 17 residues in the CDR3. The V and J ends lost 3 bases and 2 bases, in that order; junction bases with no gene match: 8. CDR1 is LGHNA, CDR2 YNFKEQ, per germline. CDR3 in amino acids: CASSHIPGQGSTDTQYF. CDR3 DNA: TGTGCCAGCAGCCACATACCGGGACAGGGGTCCACAGATACGCAGTATTTT.

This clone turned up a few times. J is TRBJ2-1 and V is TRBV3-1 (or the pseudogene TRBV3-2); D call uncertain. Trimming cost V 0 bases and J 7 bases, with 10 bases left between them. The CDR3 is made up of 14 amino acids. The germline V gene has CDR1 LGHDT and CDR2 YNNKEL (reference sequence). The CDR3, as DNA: TGTGCCAGCAGCCAAGATTTCCCCCAGAATGAGCAGTTCTTC. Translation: CASSQDFPQNEQFF.

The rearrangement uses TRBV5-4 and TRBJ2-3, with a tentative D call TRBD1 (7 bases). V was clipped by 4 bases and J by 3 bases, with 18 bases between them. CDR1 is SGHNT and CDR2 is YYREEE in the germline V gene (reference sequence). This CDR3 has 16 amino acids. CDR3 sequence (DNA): TGTGCCAGCAGCCCCCCGAGGAGGGGGCGGACAGATACGCAGTATTTT. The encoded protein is CASSPPRRGRTDTQYF.

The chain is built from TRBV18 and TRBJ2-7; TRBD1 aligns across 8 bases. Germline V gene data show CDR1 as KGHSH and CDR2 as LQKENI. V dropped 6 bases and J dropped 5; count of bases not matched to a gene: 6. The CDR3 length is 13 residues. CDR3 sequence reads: CASSPGTGNEQYF. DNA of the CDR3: TGTGCCAGCTCCCCCGGGACAGGTAACGAGCAGTACTTC.

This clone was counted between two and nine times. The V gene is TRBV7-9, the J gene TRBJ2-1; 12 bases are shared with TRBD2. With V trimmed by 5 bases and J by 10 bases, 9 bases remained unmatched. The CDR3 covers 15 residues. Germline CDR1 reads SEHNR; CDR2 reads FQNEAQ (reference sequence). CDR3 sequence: CASSVTSGRSREQFF. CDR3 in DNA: TGTGCCAGCAGCGTAACTAGCGGGAGGAGTCGGGAGCAGTTCTTC.